Each of the 14 T cell receptor beta chains below was sequenced from the same sample in a study of CD8 T cells in ankylosing spondylitis. Study observations and caveats: Seemingly characteristic of ankylosing spondylitis blood was a TCR beta motif consisting of several highly homologous variants.

What these receptors recognize is not known. Via MiXCR, TCRdb re-called the 5' RACE reads, giving one row per CDR3 protein. The sample has under 950,000 distinct CDR3 sequences; roughly 19% are singletons. The sequencing input was blood, either unsorted or a sorted T cell fraction (not recorded which). The receptor set was obtained from a male donor with ankylosing spondylitis.

With respect to this clonotype: A much larger clone lies one base from this, so it may be a read error. The CDR3 DNA is TGCGCCAGCAGCTCCCGTGAACAGGGGGCCGATGAGCAGTTCTTC. Amino acids: CASSSREQGADEQFF. The chain is built from TRBV5-1 and TRBJ2-1; 9 bases line up with TRBD1. V trimming: 3 bases; J trimming: 8 bases; junction bases outside the gene matches: 9. Germline V CDR1 and CDR2: SGHRS, YFSETQ. The CDR3 runs 15 residues.

The J gene is TRBJ2-7, the V gene TRBV15, with unresolved D. This CDR3 region has 12 residues. V was cut by 0 bases and J by 9 bases, with 9 bases left in between. CDR1 is LNHNV, CDR2 YYDKDF, per germline (reference sequence). The CDR3: CATSRERTLQYF. Written as DNA, the CDR3 is TGTGCCACCAGCAGAGAGAGGACCTTGCAGTACTTC. Full variable domain (missing parts from reference TRBV15 and TRBJ2-7): DAMVIQNPRYQVTQFGKPVTLSCSQTLNHNVMYWYQQKSSQAPKLLFHYYDKDFNNEADTPDNFQSRRPNTSFCFLDIRSPGLGDTAMYLCATSRERTLQYFGPGTRLTVT.

The chain joins TRBV28 to TRBJ2-7; tentatively, D is TRBD1 or TRBD2 (5 bases each). Germline V CDR1 and CDR2: MDHEN, SYDVKM. The CDR3 contains 18 residues. V was pared by 6 bases and J by 1 base, with 25 bases between. CDR3 nucleotide sequence: TGTGCCAGCAGCCACCTGGGCACAGGACCGGGGTTATCCTACGAGCAGTACTTC. It translates to CASSHLGTGPGLSYEQYF. Full variable domain (remainder filled in from reference TRBV28 and TRBJ2-7): DVKVTQSSRYLVKRTGEKVFLECVQDMDHENMFWYRQDPGLGLRLIYFSYDVKMKEKGDIPEGYSVSREKKERFSLILESASTNQTSMYLCASSHLGTGPGLSYEQYFGPGTRLTVT.

The chain is built from TRBV7-9 and TRBJ2-1; D may be TRBD1 (5 bases). The germline V and J ends were trimmed by 0 bases and 1 base, with 13 bases remaining between them. Germline CDR1 SEHNR, CDR2 FQNEAQ (reference sequence). CDR3 length equals 17 residues. In nucleotides, the CDR3 is TGTGCCAGCAGCTTAGCAAGGGGTTACGGGTCCTACAATGAGCAGTTCTTC. Translating gives CASSLARGYGSYNEQFF.

The rearrangement joins TRBV7-2 to TRBJ2-7, with 7 bases aligning to TRBD1. J gave up 5 bases and V 7 bases, and 8 bases lay outside the gene matches. The length of the CDR3 is 13 residues. From germline, CDR1 is SGHTA and CDR2 FQGNSA. The CDR3 nucleotides are TGTGCCAGCACAAAGACAGGGTTGAACGAGCAGTACTTC. Residues: CASTKTGLNEQYF.

This clonotype has at least ten counts. One end of the junction is discordant with germline, which a read error may explain. V and J are TRBV5-1 and TRBJ2-3, with no clear D. The CDR3 is made up of 12 amino acids. Germline V gene data show CDR1 as SGHRS and CDR2 as YFSETQ. The CDR3 protein is CASSLDTDTQYF. In DNA form, the CDR3 reads TGTGCCAGCAGCTTAGATACAGATACGCAGTATTTT. The full variable domain, its missing parts supplied by reference TRBV5-1 and TRBJ2-3, is KAGVTQTPRYLIKTRGQQVTLSCSPISGHRSVSWYQQTPGQGLQFLFEYFSETQRNKGNFPGRFSGRQFSNSRSEMNVSTLELGDSALYLCASSLDTDTQYFGPGTRLTVL.

This chain uses TRBV28 with TRBJ2-3; TRBD2 agrees at 8 bases. The CDR3 has 16 residues. Germline values: CDR1 MDHEN, CDR2 SYDVKM. After removal of 6 bases from V and 2 bases from J, the junction contained 10 bases not matched to a gene. CDR3 amino acids: CASSLSNSGDTDTQYF. In DNA form, the CDR3 reads TGTGCCAGCAGCCTATCTAATAGCGGGGACACAGATACGCAGTATTTT. Full variable domain (missing parts from reference TRBV28 and TRBJ2-3): DVKVTQSSRYLVKRTGEKVFLECVQDMDHENMFWYRQDPGLGLRLIYFSYDVKMKEKGDIPEGYSVSREKKERFSLILESASTNQTSMYLCASSLSNSGDTDTQYFGPGTRLTVL.

This clonotype was picked up a small number of times. J is TRBJ2-3 and V is TRBV5-6; 8 nucleotides line up with TRBD2. CDR1 is SGHDT, CDR2 YYEEEE, per germline. J gave up 5 bases and V 2 bases, and 7 bases lay outside the gene matches. The length of the CDR3 is 15 residues. This chain's CDR3 is CASSFIGGAVDTQYF. For the CDR3, the DNA is TGTGCCAGCAGCTTTATCGGGGGGGCAGTAGATACGCAGTATTTT.

In this sample, this clonotype turned up a few times. The rearrangement links TRBV15 to TRBJ1-2; D gene ambiguous. V was trimmed by 3 bases and J by 1 base, leaving 9 bases between them. The CDR3 extends over 14 amino acids. Germline V CDR1 and CDR2: LNHNV, YYDKDF (reference sequence). CDR3 coding DNA: TGTGCCACCAGCAGTGGCAGTTTTAACTATGGCTACACCTTC. This gives the protein CATSSGSFNYGYTF.

V is TRBV5-6 and J is TRBJ1-3, with D possibly being TRBD1 (5 bases). Per germline, CDR1 SGHDT and CDR2 YYEEEE. This CDR3 spans 16 amino acids. Trimming took 0 bases from V and 0 from J, leaving 10 bases between them. The CDR3 region has the DNA TGTGCCAGCAGCTTGGCTGGGACCAGCTCTGGAAACACCATATATTTT. It is translated as CASSLAGTSSGNTIYF.

The CDR3, as DNA: TGCGCCAGCAGCTTGGACGGCAAAGGTGAAAAACTGTTTTTT. Translation gives CASSLDGKGEKLFF. The rearrangement links TRBV5-1 to TRBJ1-4; D not resolved. From germline, CDR1 is SGHRS and CDR2 YFSETQ. This CDR3 is 14 amino acids long. V was pared by 0 bases and J by 7 bases, with 10 bases between.

The V call is TRBV12-5, the J call TRBJ1-5; 9 nucleotides align to TRBD1. Unmatched junction bases numbered 9, after V lost 6 bases and J lost 0 bases. The CDR3 has 17 residues. Germline V lookup: CDR1 LGHNT, CDR2 FRNRAP. DNA for the CDR3: TGTGCTAGTGGCCCCGGACAGGGGCTATTTAGCAATCAGCCCCAGCATTTT. Residues: CASGPGQGLFSNQPQHF.

This clonotype showed up just a few times. The CDR3 region has the DNA TGCGCCAGCAGCCCTCTAGCAGGGACAGGGGGCAAAAATGAGCAGTTCTTC. This sequence encodes CASSPLAGTGGKNEQFF. V usage is TRBV4-3 and J usage is TRBJ2-1; 12 bases fit TRBD1. The CDR3 spans 17 residues. Germline values: CDR1 LGHNA, CDR2 YSLEER. The V and J ends lost 4 bases and 7 bases, in that order; junction bases with no gene match: 11.

This clonotype was detected only a few times. The rearrangement links TRBV20-1 to TRBJ1-5, with TRBD1 identical over 7 bases. CDR1 is DFQATT and CDR2 is SNEGSKA in the germline V gene (reference sequence). The ends lost 5 bases at V and 7 bases at J; junction bases unmatched: 11. The length of the CDR3 is 14 residues. The CDR3 DNA follows: TGCAGTGCTTATGAGACAGGGCAGAACCAGCCCCAGCATTTT. Amino acids: CSAYETGQNQPQHF.